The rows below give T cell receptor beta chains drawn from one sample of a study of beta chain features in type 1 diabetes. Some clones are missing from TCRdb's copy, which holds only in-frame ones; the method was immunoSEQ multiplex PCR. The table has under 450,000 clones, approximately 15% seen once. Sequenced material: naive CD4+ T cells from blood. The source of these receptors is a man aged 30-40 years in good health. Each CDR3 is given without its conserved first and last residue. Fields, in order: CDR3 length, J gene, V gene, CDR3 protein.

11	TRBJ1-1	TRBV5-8	ASSYTVNTEAF
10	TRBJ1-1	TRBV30	AWSVRGSEAF
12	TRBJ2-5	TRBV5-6	ASSLPLGGQTQY
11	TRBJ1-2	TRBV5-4	ASSLGQPYGYT
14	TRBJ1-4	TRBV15	ATSRGQVIVDEKLF
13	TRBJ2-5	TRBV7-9	ASSLIRTGRETQY
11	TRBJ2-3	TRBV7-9	ASSFSGKDTQY
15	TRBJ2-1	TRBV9	ASSVGLQGSSYNEQF
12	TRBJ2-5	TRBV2	ASSVWSRGETQY
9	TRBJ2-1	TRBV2	ASRTGREQF
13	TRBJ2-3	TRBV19	ASSIGGVSTDTQY
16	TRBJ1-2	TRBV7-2	ASSLVDRRSNPNYGYT
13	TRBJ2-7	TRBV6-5	ASSYMRGFMGEQY
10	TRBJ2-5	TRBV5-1	ASSFSDETQY
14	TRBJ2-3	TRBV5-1	ASSLRASMGQDTQY
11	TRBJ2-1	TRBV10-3	AISPGSYNEQF
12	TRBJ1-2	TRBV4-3	ASSQRDRVYGYT
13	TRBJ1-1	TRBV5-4	ASSAGTRLSTEAF
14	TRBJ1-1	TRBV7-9	ASSPYPGQGWTEAF
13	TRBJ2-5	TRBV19	ASKVRGRGGETQY
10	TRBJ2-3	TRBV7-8	ASSRAYDTQY
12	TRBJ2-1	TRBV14	ASSRIDSHHEQF
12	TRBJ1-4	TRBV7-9	ASSPRTGSEKLF
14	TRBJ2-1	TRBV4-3	ASSELGTSGRNEQF
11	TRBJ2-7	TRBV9	ASSAGGAYEQY
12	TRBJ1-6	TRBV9	ASMREPNDSPLH
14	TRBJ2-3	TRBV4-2	ASSQGGHLSTDTQY
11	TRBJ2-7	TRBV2	ASSVLQGSEQY
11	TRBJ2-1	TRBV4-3	ASSRRRHNEQF
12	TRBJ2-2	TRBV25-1	ASTDRANTGELF
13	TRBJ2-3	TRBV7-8	ASTHRGQHTDTQY
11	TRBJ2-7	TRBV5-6	ASNRRQGYEQY
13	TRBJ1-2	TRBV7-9	ASRATMDFNYGYT
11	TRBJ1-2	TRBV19	ASSIPGIDGYT
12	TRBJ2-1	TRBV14	ASSQELRVTEQF
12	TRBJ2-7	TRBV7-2	ASSVGRKDYEQY
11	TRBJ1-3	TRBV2	ASTRTSGNTIY
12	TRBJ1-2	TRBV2	ASKTDRGNYGYT
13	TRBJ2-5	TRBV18	ASARDRGYQETQY
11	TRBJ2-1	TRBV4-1	ASSQDPGYEQF
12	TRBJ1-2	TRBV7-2	ASSNIAGGYGYT
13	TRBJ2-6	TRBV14	ASSQGNSGANVLT
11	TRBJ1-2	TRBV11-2	ASSEQTSYGYT
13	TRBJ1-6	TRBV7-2	ASSLAQGYNSPLH
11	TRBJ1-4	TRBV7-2	ASSSNRAEKLF
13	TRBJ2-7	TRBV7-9	ASSPPGQGIWAQY
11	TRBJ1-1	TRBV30	AWTGSRDTEAF
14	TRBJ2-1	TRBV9	ASSVGNSGSMNEQF
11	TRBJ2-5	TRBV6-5	ASTLGGQETQY
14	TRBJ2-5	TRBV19	ASSIGSSGHQETQY
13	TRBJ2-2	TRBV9	ASSVGPVNTGELF
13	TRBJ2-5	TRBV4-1	ASSQSAGVGETQY
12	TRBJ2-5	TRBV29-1	SIQPPRRGETQY